This TCR beta chain originates from a study of T cell responses to AZD1222 COVID-19 vaccine (dated by TCRdb to about 2021). Describing the broader study: TCR sequencing covered roughly 230 trial participants: 200 to 220 given two doses of AZD1222 and about 26 given two doses of MenACWY control vaccine. Trial participants were enrolled by age into 18-55, 56-69 and 70-plus year subgroups, with roughly 150, 30 and 60 TCR-sequenced participants respectively. On the study overall, not on this receptor specifically: Reportedly, close to half of the unique spike-specific TCRs recognized epitopes lying outside the regions that are mutated in the B.1.351 and B.1.1.7 variants. After two AZD1222 doses, spike-specific TCR breadth and depth were significantly higher than at day 0 and than in MenACWY recipients. No day 14 peak-response samples were available, so repertoires were characterized only after the peak T cell response. Conclusions about previously exposed vaccinees were limited because only six AZD1222 recipients were SARS-CoV-2 seropositive at baseline. The vaccine-associated CD4 TCRs covered the entire spike protein, and the dominant responses fell in regions 160-218 and 743-854. The 56-69-year group was small, and its depth increase did not reach significance, likely because of low power. Most participants were white British and females outnumbered males, and the authors suggested that clonal diversity may have been underestimated.

Regarding this clone: This clone's antigen is unknown. Base quality data are lacking; no much larger clone is found one base away.

The CDR3 regions of human TCRbeta chains were analyzed by immunosequencing. The published analysis was carried out like this. Repertoire TCRs were checked for matches against a reference library of SARS-CoV-2-specific TCRs that had been generated using the MIRA antigen-specificity platform. Breadth was defined as the fraction of unique TCRs that were SARS-CoV-2-associated, and depth was defined as the fraction of total T cells that were SARS-CoV-2-associated. Using the MIRA data, every spike-specific TCR was mapped to the spike region that the TCR reacted to and assigned to either a CD4 or a CD8 class. Log10-transformed breadth and depth values were compared by one-way ANOVA with Sidak's multiple comparisons tests. TCRdb holds this immuneACCESS table with in-frame rearrangements only. Some clones are missing; in checked studies, unresolved V genes explain under half, and the rest has no known cause. V and J calls and clone size are those listed in that table; D and trimming were worked out from the DNA. The sample profile shows 75,000 to 100,000 clones; 70% to 90% of them were found once. The top ten clonotypes cover 10% of the sample.

Looking up the germline V gene yields CDR1 MNHNS and CDR2 SASEGT. V loses 1 base, J loses 8 bases, and the germline ends lie 18 bases apart. Its CDR3 holds 16 amino acids, cysteine through phenylalanine. CDR3 DNA only is kept here, 48 bases in frame from base 1. Taken with the paper, the label for time point translates to: baseline before first vaccination. This specimen's treatment or condition label, per the study, means: meningococcal conjugate vaccine given as trial control. Vaccinee samples came from UK trials COV001 and COV002, including a single-blind randomized controlled phase 2/3 trial of AZD1222 (ChAdOx1 nCoV-19) in healthy adults. For TCRbeta chain sequencing, PBMC samples were collected from trial participants at day 0 and at day 28 after the second dose.

The clonotype originates from an adult in good health. The sample here was peripheral blood, taken on day 0 of MenACWY control vaccination. The chain uses TRBV6-1 and TRBJ1-5, with TRBD1 perhaps the D gene, on 6 matching bases. The CDR3 in this case is CASSEVLQGPLKPQHF. In nucleotide form, the sequence is TGTGCCAGCAGTGAAGTTTTGCAGGGGCCCCTTAAGCCCCAGCATTTT.